Presented here are 28 T cell receptor beta chains from one specimen sequenced in a study of blood T cell repertoires in COVID-19 (dated by TCRdb to the early 2020s). The library was produced with the immunoSEQ multiplex PCR assay. TCRdb carries this immuneACCESS record with in-frame sequences only. Its versions omit some clonotypes, under half of them owing to an unresolved V gene in the studies checked, with the rest unexplained. This sample is represented by roughly 200,000 clones; about nine tenths of them were singletons. The ten largest account for 2% to 2.5% of the sample. The sequenced sample consisted of PBMCs or T cells enriched from blood (not recorded which). Receptor source: a young woman who had recovered from COVID-19.

V is TRBV5-4 and J is TRBJ2-7; D may be TRBD2 (6 bases). CDR3 length: 15 amino acids. Germline CDR1 is SGHNT and CDR2 is YYREEE (reference sequence). With 4 bases removed from V and 1 base from J, the gap between germline ends came to 15 bases. CDR3 bases: TGTGCCAGCAGCCTGGAACTAGCCGGTTCCTACGAGCAGTACTTC. It codes for CASSLELAGSYEQYF.

The chain links TRBV2 to TRBJ1-2; 9 positions match TRBD1. The germline gives CDR1 SNHLY, CDR2 FYNNEI. V was clipped by 7 bases and J by 8 bases; unmatched bases: 8. This CDR3 contains 13 residues. CDR3 sequence reads: CASKGTGGAGYTF. The DNA for the CDR3 is TGTGCCAGCAAGGGAACAGGGGGCGCGGGCTACACCTTC. Filled out from reference TRBV2 and TRBJ1-2, the complete variable domain reads EPEVTQTPSHQVTQMGQEVILRCVPISNHLYFYWYRQILGQKVEFLVSFYNNEISEKSEIFDDQFSVERPDGSNFTLKIRSTKLEDSAMYFCASKGTGGAGYTFGSGTRLTVV.

The chain employs TRBV5-1 and TRBJ1-6; 7 positions match TRBD1. The V gene end was trimmed by 3 bases and the J gene end by 7 bases; junction bases not matched to a gene: 10. CDR1 and CDR2 from the germline V gene are SGHRS and YFSETQ. The CDR3 length is 16 residues. This chain's CDR3 is CASSSSMTGLNSPLHF. The CDR3 nucleotides are TGCGCCAGCAGCTCCTCAATGACAGGGCTAAATTCACCCCTCCACTTT.

In this sample, this clone turned up a few times. The genes are TRBV7-9 and TRBJ1-3; no reliable D call. Trimming took 2 bases from V and 0 from J, leaving 8 bases between them. CDR1 is SEHNR, CDR2 FQNEAQ, per germline (reference sequence). This CDR3 has 15 amino acids. Here the CDR3 DNA reads TGTGCCAGCAGCTTAATCGGGAGCTCTGGAAACACCATATATTTT. It codes for CASSLIGSSGNTIYF.

This clone was counted a few times. V gene TRBV11-2 combines with J gene TRBJ1-1; 10 bases are a match to TRBD1. CDR3 length equals 15 residues. Per germline, CDR1 SGHAT and CDR2 FQNNGV. The V gene end was trimmed by 4 bases and the J gene end by 2 bases; junction bases not matched to a gene: 4. DNA for the CDR3: TGTGCCAGCAGCTCACGGACAGGGGGAAACACTGAAGCTTTCTTT. Its translation is CASSSRTGGNTEAFF.

The V call is TRBV10-3, the J call TRBJ2-1; D is unresolved. In germline, CDR1 is ENHRY, CDR2 SYGVKD. The CDR3 consists of 12 residues. Trimming shortened V by 8 bases and J by 5 bases, and 10 bases separated the two germline ends. The CDR3 coding sequence is TGTGCCATCGGTGTGAGCAACAATGAGCAGTTCTTC. This translates into CAIGVSNNEQFF.

The chain is built from TRBV30 and TRBJ2-1; D is uncertain. V dropped 0 bases and J dropped 6 bases, with 9 bases sitting between them. The CDR3 spans 13 residues. Per the germline V gene, CDR1 is GTSNPN and CDR2 is SVGIG (reference sequence). The CDR3 region is CAWSVGGPNEQFF. In DNA, the CDR3 is TGTGCCTGGAGTGTCGGCGGCCCCAATGAGCAGTTCTTC. Supplemented by reference TRBV30 and TRBJ2-1, the full variable domain reads SQTIHQWPATLVQPVGSPLSLECTVEGTSNPNLYWYRQAAGRGLQLLFYSVGIGQISSEVPQNLSASRPQDRQFILSSKKLLLSDSGFYLCAWSVGGPNEQFFGPGTRLTVL.

This clone has only one observation. The gene calls are TRBV2 and TRBJ1-2; 7 bases agree with TRBD1. Germline CDR1 SNHLY, CDR2 FYNNEI. The ends lost 6 bases at V and 7 bases at J; junction bases unmatched: 11. The CDR3 consists of 14 residues. CDR3 nucleotides: TGTGCCAGCAGCGGGGACAGTGGATTGCTTGGCTACACCTTC. Its translation: CASSGDSGLLGYTF.

This clone showed up just a few times. In DNA, the CDR3 is TGCAGCGTTGGCCCGGGACAGGAGCCCACAGATACGCAGTATTTT. This encodes CSVGPGQEPTDTQYF. The J gene is TRBJ2-3, the V gene TRBV29-1; 8 positions agree with TRBD1. This CDR3 is 15 amino acids long. The V gene end was trimmed by 4 bases and the J gene end by 2 bases; junction bases not matched to a gene: 8. Germline CDR1 and CDR2: SQVTM and ANQGSEA.

This chain links TRBV7-9 with TRBJ1-2; TRBD1 aligns across 10 bases. V gave up 5 bases and J gave up 6 bases; unmatched junction bases: 6. The CDR3 is 14 amino acids. The germline V gene encodes CDR1 SEHNR and CDR2 FQNEAQ (reference sequence). Here the CDR3 DNA reads TGTGCCAGCAGCCAATGGACAGGGGGGAATGGCTACACCTTC. Translated: CASSQWTGGNGYTF.

This chain uses TRBV11-1 with TRBJ2-2; D is unresolved. V shed 3 bases and J shed 7 bases, with 9 bases lying between them. This CDR3 is 13 amino acids long. Germline CDR1 is SGHAT and CDR2 is FQDESV (reference sequence). For the CDR3, the DNA is TGTGCCAGCAGCTTCAGGTTTAACGGGGAGCTGTTTTTT. Encoded protein: CASSFRFNGELFF.

This chain uses TRBV18 with TRBJ2-2; no reliable D call. V shed 2 bases and J shed 5 bases, with 21 bases lying between them. Germline CDR1 and CDR2: KGHSH and LQKENI. The CDR3 spans 18 residues. The CDR3, as DNA: TGTGCCAGCTCACCATTCCGCCACCCCTATGCCACGACCGGGGAGCTGTTTTTT. This translates into CASSPFRHPYATTGELFF.

The chain joins TRBV6-2 or TRBV6-3 to TRBJ2-5, with 11 positions matching TRBD2. Germline CDR1 MNHEY, CDR2 SVGEGT. This CDR3 has 15 amino acids. Trimming at V came to 4 bases and at J to 5 bases, leaving 6 bases not matched to a gene. The CDR3 coding sequence is TGTGCCAGCAGTTCACTAGCGGGGGCCGGGGAGACCCAGTACTTC. It yields the protein CASSSLAGAGETQYF.

In DNA form, the CDR3 reads TGTGCCAGCAGGCTAGGGAGACTGGATACGCAGTATTTT. This codes for CASRLGRLDTQYF. The chain uses TRBV6-5 and TRBJ2-3; D possibly corresponds to TRBD2 (5 bases). The germline gives CDR1 MNHEY, CDR2 SVGAGI. Trimming pared 6 bases from V and 6 bases from J, leaving 13 bases between. This CDR3 contains 13 residues.

The V gene is TRBV4-1, the J gene TRBJ2-7; 9 bases are a match to TRBD1. The germline V gene encodes CDR1 MGHRA and CDR2 YSYEKL. V shed 5 bases and J 9 bases; nucleotides not matched to a gene: 11. CDR3 length: 14 amino acids. The CDR3 DNA reads TGCGCCAGCAGCTACAGGGGGCGAGGCATGGGGCAGTACTTC. This encodes CASSYRGRGMGQYF.

V usage is TRBV30 and J usage is TRBJ2-7; 8 bases line up with TRBD1. Trimming cost V 0 bases and J 4 bases; bases outside gene matches: 14. The CDR3 runs 17 residues. Germline V gene sequence: CDR1 GTSNPN, CDR2 SVGIG (reference sequence). The CDR3 loop reads CAWSVHGQGIVAYEQYF. CDR3 DNA sequence: TGTGCCTGGAGTGTGCATGGACAGGGAATCGTAGCTTACGAGCAGTACTTC.

CDR3 residues: CAWSPIAYEQYF. The CDR3, as DNA: TGTGCCTGGAGTCCCATTGCCTACGAGCAGTACTTC. The chain links TRBV30 to TRBJ2-7; D uncertain. There are 12 residues in the CDR3. Trimming removed 2 bases at V and 2 bases at J, with 7 bases between. The V gene's germline CDR1 is GTSNPN and CDR2 SVGIG (reference sequence).

This clone showed up just a few times. The gene calls are TRBV4-1 and TRBJ1-4, with 9 positions matching TRBD1. Trimming cost V 4 bases and J 5 bases; bases outside gene matches: 5. The CDR3 length is 15 residues. Germline assignment: CDR1 MGHRA and CDR2 YSYEKL. CDR3 in DNA: TGCGCCAGCAGCCTGACCGGGACAGGGAATGAAAAACTGTTTTTT. Translation: CASSLTGTGNEKLFF.

The gene calls are TRBV5-4 and TRBJ2-1; D is ambiguous. The V gene's germline CDR1 is SGHNT and CDR2 YYREEE (reference sequence). V dropped 5 bases and J dropped 10 bases, with 10 bases sitting between them. The CDR3 contains 11 residues. CDR3 bases: TGTGCCAGCAGTATCTTTGCGGAGCAGTTCTTC. Translation: CASSIFAEQFF.

The chain recombines TRBV28 with TRBJ2-3, with D tentatively TRBD2 (7 bases). The V and J ends lost 4 bases and 2 bases respectively, with 13 bases between them. The CDR3 contains 15 residues. Germline V CDR1 and CDR2: MDHEN, SYDVKM. CDR3 loop: CASSWRGGNTDTQYF. The CDR3 nucleotides read TGTGCCAGCAGTTGGAGGGGGGGTAACACAGATACGCAGTATTTT.

Here the CDR3 DNA reads TGTGCCAGCAGCCTCAGGTCAACTAATGAAAAACTGTTTTTT. It codes for CASSLRSTNEKLFF. This rearrangement joins TRBV4-2 to TRBJ1-4; D uncertain. The V and J ends lost 4 bases and 0 bases respectively, with 6 bases between them. The germline V gene encodes CDR1 LGHNA and CDR2 YNFKEQ. CDR3 size: 14 residues.

The gene calls are TRBV7-8 and TRBJ1-1, with a tentative D call TRBD1 (5 bases). Germline loops: CDR1 SGHVS, CDR2 FQNEAQ. The CDR3 runs 15 residues. V dropped 2 bases and J dropped 1 base, with 11 bases sitting between them. The CDR3: CASSLTGLWNTEAFF. CDR3 in DNA: TGTGCCAGCAGCTTAACGGGACTTTGGAACACTGAAGCTTTCTTT.

V is TRBV27 and J is TRBJ2-3, with 7 bases matching TRBD1. Germline assignment: CDR1 MNHEY and CDR2 SMNVEV (reference sequence). The CDR3 extends over 14 amino acids. The trim removed 5 bases at V and 4 bases at J, leaving 6 bases unmatched. As DNA, the CDR3 is TGTGCCAGCAGTCCCTTGACAGGGCCAGATACGCAGTATTTT. Its protein is CASSPLTGPDTQYF.

This chain connects TRBV10-3 to TRBJ2-1; D is unresolved. Germline CDR1 and CDR2: ENHRY and SYGVKD. This CDR3 is 17 amino acids long. Trimming removed 8 bases at V and 4 bases at J, with 24 bases between. CDR3 protein: CAIASPLARGVYNEQFF. Here the CDR3 DNA reads TGTGCCATCGCATCCCCCTTGGCCAGAGGAGTTTACAATGAGCAGTTCTTC.

The rearrangement links TRBV13 to TRBJ2-1; 7 bases match TRBD2. CDR3 size: 15 residues. CDR1 is PRHDT and CDR2 is FYEKMQ in the germline V gene (reference sequence). V lost 4 bases to trimming and J lost 6 bases; unmatched junction nucleotides: 9. The CDR3 region has the DNA TGTGCCAGCAGCTCCCCGGGAGCGGGGAGCAATGAGCAGTTCTTC. This gives the protein CASSSPGAGSNEQFF.

The rearrangement uses TRBV12-1 and TRBJ2-3; no check of the table's D call, TRBD2, against the DNA was made. TRBV12-1 counts as a pseudogene. CDR3 length: 17 residues. The CDR3 DNA follows: TGTGCCAGCAGCTTTGCCAAGAGCGGGGGGGCGGGGGATACGCAGTATTTT. As protein: CASSFAKSGGAGDTQYF.

This clone turned up a few times. This chain uses TRBV2 with TRBJ2-1; weak D call: TRBD1 (6 bases). Trimming took off 3 bases at V and 7 bases at J, with 25 bases between the two ends. This CDR3 contains 18 residues. Germline CDR1 and CDR2: SNHLY and FYNNEI. CDR3: CASSEGAPISTRGNEQFF. CDR3 sequence (DNA): TGTGCCAGCAGTGAGGGGGCACCTATCAGTACAAGGGGTAATGAGCAGTTCTTC. Combining the CDR3 with reference TRBV2 and TRBJ2-1 gives the whole variable domain EPEVTQTPSHQVTQMGQEVILRCVPISNHLYFYWYRQILGQKVEFLVSFYNNEISEKSEIFDDQFSVERPDGSNFTLKIRSTKLEDSAMYFCASSEGAPISTRGNEQFFGPGTRLTVL.

This rearrangement joins TRBV7-3 to TRBJ2-3; 8 bases map to TRBD1. Losses at the gene ends were 5 bases for V and 3 bases for J; bases not matched to a gene: 7. This CDR3 is 15 amino acids long. The germline V gene encodes CDR1 SGHTA and CDR2 FQGTGA. The CDR3 nucleotides read TGTGCCAGCAGCCCGCGACAGGGGAGGACAGATACGCAGTATTTT. Translation: CASSPRQGRTDTQYF.